This paragraph covers one TCR beta chain sequence. Its antigen is not identified. Trimming left V 0 bases short and J 3 bases short, with 12 bases between. The CDR3 runs 15 residues. Per germline, CDR1 SGHKS and CDR2 YYEKEE (reference sequence). The PCR was carried out with 60 Vbeta primers and 13 Jbeta primers. Clones were read by immunoSEQ multiplex PCR, and TCRdb kept only the in-frame ones, dropping some. The sample has fewer than 250,000 clones, 60% to 80% seen once. The data belong to a study of cytomegalovirus exposure and HLA in healthy donors. General observations from the study: Reported performance of the classifier showed diagnosis of cytomegalovirus status with high specificity and sensitivity.

Sequencing was performed on PBMCs. The sequence came from a woman aged 25 to 39 in good health and CMV-seropositive. The chain recombines TRBV5-5 with TRBJ1-2; TRBD1 is a possible D gene (6 bases). The CDR3 DNA reads TGTGCCAGCAGCTTGGCGGACAGTATGCACTATGGCTACACCTTC. It yields the protein CASSLADSMHYGYTF.